This TCR beta chain was documented in a study of T cells in localized non-small cell lung cancer. As regards this clone: Its antigen is undetermined.

Sequenced by immunoSEQ multiplex PCR; TCRdb stores in-frame clones only, minus some. Among roughly 58,000 clones listed, roughly 80% were seen once. Whole-study findings and limits: Peak T cell clonality was found in uninvolved adjacent lung, exceeding tumor. A higher density of T cells in blood coincided with extended overall survival. Sequencing covered just one tumor region, so heterogeneity cannot be ruled out. Adjacent lung held a median about 57 of the top 100 tumor clones.

V was pared by 0 bases and J by 4 bases, with 13 bases of the junction left unmatched. Germline V gene data show CDR1 as GTSNPN and CDR2 as SVGIG (reference sequence). CDR3 length: 17 residues. The origin of this receptor is a man aged 40 to 69 with stage II lung adenocarcinoma. Here the sequenced sample was PBMCs, taken before any cancer treatment. The chain uses TRBV30 and TRBJ1-2; TRBD1 aligns across 8 bases. This CDR3 reads CAWSVRTGSGLGYGYTF. CDR3 nucleotides: TGTGCCTGGAGTGTACGGACAGGGTCAGGCTTAGGCTATGGCTACACCTTC.